This T cell receptor (beta chain) was identified during a study of glioma-infiltrating T cells. General study points: Non-neoplastic patients had below-expected tissue-blood divergence, while all gliomas exceeded expectation. Very few CDR3 sequences were shared between tissue and blood.

Germline CDR1 and CDR2: LGHNA and YSLEER. V gave up 4 bases and J gave up 7 bases, with 16 bases separating them. CDR3 length: 15 amino acids. Concerning this clonotype: Its antigen remains unknown. A much larger clone is a single base away; this may be a read error.

TCR alpha and beta CDR3 regions were amplified from RNA using iRepertoire nested multiplex PCR. For one-step reverse transcription and amplification, about 85-400 ng of tissue mRNA or PBMC total RNA was used. Via MiXCR, TCRdb re-called the multiplex PCR reads, giving one row per CDR3 protein. The data show 100,000 to 150,000 distinct CDR3 sequences, more than 20% seen once. V is TRBV4-3 and J is TRBJ1-4, with unresolved D. The sequenced sample was glioma tissue, nonneoplastic brain tissue, or PBMCs (not recorded which). The source of this sequence is a human donor with low-grade glioma or glioblastoma, undergoing nonglioma brain surgery, or in good health (not recorded which). The CDR3 DNA reads as TGCGCCAGCAGCCCACAGATGTTAAGATCTGAAAAACTGTTTTTT. Protein product: CASSPQMLRSEKLFF.